This T cell receptor (beta chain) was documented in a study of identical twins. The CDR3 extends over 15 amino acids. CDR1 is DFQATT and CDR2 is SNEGSKA in the germline V gene (reference sequence). V lost 0 bases, J lost 9 bases, and 9 bases stayed unmatched. This clonotype occurred a few times. TCRdb passed the 5' RACE reads through MiXCR, listing each CDR3 protein once. The table lists roughly 260,000 distinct CDR3 sequences, more than 12% of them singletons. The rearrangement uses TRBV20-1 and TRBJ2-1; 9 positions agree with TRBD2. Specimen: memory (CD45RO+) T cells sorted from blood. The source is a woman aged 18-30 years in good health. The CDR3: CSARDLGGGAVEQFF. CDR3 DNA: TGCAGTGCTAGAGACTTGGGCGGGGGGGCAGTTGAGCAGTTCTTC.